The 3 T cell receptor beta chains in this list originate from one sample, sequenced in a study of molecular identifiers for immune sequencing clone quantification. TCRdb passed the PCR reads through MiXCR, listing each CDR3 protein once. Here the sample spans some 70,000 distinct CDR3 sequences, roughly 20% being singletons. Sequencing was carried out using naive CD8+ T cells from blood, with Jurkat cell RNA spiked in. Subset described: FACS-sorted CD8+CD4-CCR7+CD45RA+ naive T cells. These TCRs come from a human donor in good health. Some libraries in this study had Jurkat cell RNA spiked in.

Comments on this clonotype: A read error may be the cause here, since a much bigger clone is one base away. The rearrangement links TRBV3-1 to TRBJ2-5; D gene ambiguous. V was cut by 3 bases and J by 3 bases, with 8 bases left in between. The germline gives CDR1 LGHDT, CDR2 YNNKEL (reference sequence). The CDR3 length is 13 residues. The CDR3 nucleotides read TGTGCCAGCAGCCACTCGTCGAAAGAGACCCAGTACTTC. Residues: CASSHSSKETQYF.

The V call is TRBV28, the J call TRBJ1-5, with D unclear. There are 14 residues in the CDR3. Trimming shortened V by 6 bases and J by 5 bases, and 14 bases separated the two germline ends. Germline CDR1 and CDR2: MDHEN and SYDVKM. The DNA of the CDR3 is TGTGCCAGCAGGGTGGAAGGCCCTCATCAGCCCCAGCATTTT. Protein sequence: CASRVEGPHQPQHF.

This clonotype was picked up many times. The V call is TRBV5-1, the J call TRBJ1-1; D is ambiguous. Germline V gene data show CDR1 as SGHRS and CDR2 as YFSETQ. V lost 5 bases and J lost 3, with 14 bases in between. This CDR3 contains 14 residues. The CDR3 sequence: CASRAVPRDTEAFF. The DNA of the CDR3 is TGCGCCAGCAGAGCTGTACCCAGAGACACTGAAGCTTTCTTT.